This T cell receptor beta chain was observed in a study of T cells in women clearing cervical HPV infection. Study as a whole: Only a few women had HLA typing results available.

General study findings and limits: CIN3+ cases had significantly higher TCR richness than controls; evenness did not differ.

Comment on this clone: The antigen remains undetermined. The CDR3 goes on 3 residues after the read ends, and that part is filled in from the germline J gene.

Clones were read by immunoSEQ multiplex PCR, and TCRdb kept only the in-frame ones, dropping some. The listing records tens of thousands of clones. All donors had a single incident cervical HPV16 infection, not prevalent. MY09/MY11 PCR detected cervical HPV DNA; dot-blot assigned genotypes. CDR1 SNHLY and CDR2 FYNNEI come from the germline V gene. The CDR3 is made up of 16 amino acids. V was shortened by 1 base and J by 5 bases, with 18 bases between the two germline ends. The TCR sequence derives from a woman aged 18 to 75 with a cervical HPV16 infection that either progressed to CIN3+ or cleared (not recorded which). Sequencing input: blood buffy coat. The V gene is TRBV2, the J gene TRBJ2-7; D might be TRBD1 (5 bases). Incomplete CDR3 DNA: TGTGCCAGCAGTGAAGGACAGCCGCAACTCCTCCACGAG. Translated: CASSEGQPQLLHE. The whole CDR3 sequence is CASSEGQPQLLHEQYF.